The clone carrying this TCR beta chain was counted at least ten times. CDR3 length: 16 residues. V lost 1 base and J lost 4, with 16 bases in between. The germline gives CDR1 LGHNA, CDR2 YSLEER. TCRdb recomputed calls from the RT-PCR reads with MiXCR, one row per CDR3 protein. The repertoire holds fewer than 800,000 distinct CDR3 sequences, with around 14% as singletons. The sample taken for sequencing was memory CD4+ T cells from blood. J is TRBJ1-2 and V is TRBV4-3, with D tentatively TRBD1 (5 bases). This TCR was sampled from a female donor in good health, serving as a healthy control. CDR3 loop: CASSQGISQAGYGYTF. The CDR3 nucleotides read TGCGCCAGCAGCCAAGGGATATCACAGGCTGGCTATGGCTACACCTTC.